The T cell receptor beta chain described here comes from a study of OX40 agonist ivuxolimab in advanced cancers. At the level of the study: At about 82% male, the cohort had a mean age of around 56 years, ranging from 23 to 79.

This clone is labeled as medium-sized. This CDR3 has 14 residues. Between the trimmed V and J ends, which lost 6 bases and 4 bases, there was a span of 15 bases. Germline CDR1 reads MDHEN; CDR2 reads SYDVKM. Profiling relied on immunoSEQ multiplex PCR, and the TCRdb table lists in-frame clones only, not all of them. The sample records 30,000 to 40,000 clones, about four fifths being singletons. This TCR was sampled from an adult with an advanced solid tumor such as melanoma, head and neck, liver or kidney cancer. V usage is TRBV28 and J usage is TRBJ1-1, with a possible D match to TRBD1 (5 bases). The sequencing here drew on CD4+ or CD8+ T cells sorted from blood, taken in a trial of the OX40 agonist ivuxolimab. CDR3 protein: CASRPAGLGTEAFF. DNA of the CDR3: TGTGCCAGCAGGCCCGCGGGGCTGGGCACTGAAGCTTTCTTT.